This is a list of T cell receptor beta chains from one sample in a study of cytomegalovirus exposure and HLA in healthy donors. Produced via immunoSEQ multiplex PCR; TCRdb's table is partial and in-frame only. The repertoire holds about 250,000 clones, with 70% to 90% as singletons. Sequenced material: PBMCs. The receptor source for this set is a girl aged 2-15 years in good health and CMV-seronegative. Both conserved end residues are part of each CDR3. A D gene is named only where the DNA matches it firmly. Not every row has a clone size; where given, it reads once, few, many or a size class.

j_call	v_call	clone_size	cdr3_length	d_call	cdr3_aa	cdr3_nt
TRBJ2-7	TRBV9	-	15	TRBD2	CASSVAASGHYEQYF	TGTGCCAGCAGCGTAGCGGCTAGCGGGCACTACGAGCAGTACTTC
TRBJ2-5	TRBV2	-	15	-	CASSESLLTQETQYF	TGTGCCAGCAGTGAATCCCTACTCACCCAAGAGACCCAGTACTTC
TRBJ2-1	TRBV4-1	-	15	TRBD1	CASSLSGTGDNEQFF	TGCGCCAGCAGCCTATCCGGGACAGGGGACAATGAGCAGTTCTTC
TRBJ2-7	TRBV10-2	few	14	-	CASSSFRTPYEQYF	TGCGCCAGTAGCAGTTTCCGGACTCCGTACGAGCAGTACTTC
TRBJ1-3	TRBV5-6	once	17	TRBD1	CASSFARGVFSGNTIYF	TGTGCCAGCAGCTTTGCCAGGGGGGTATTCTCTGGAAACACCATATATTTT
TRBJ2-1	TRBV4-1	-	15	-	CASSQVPSAYNEQFF	TGCGCCAGCAGCCAAGTCCCTAGCGCTTACAATGAGCAGTTCTTC
TRBJ1-2	TRBV5-6	-	13	-	CASSWTSNYGYTF	TGTGCCAGCAGCTGGACAAGTAACTATGGCTACACCTTC
TRBJ2-7	TRBV5-1	-	15	TRBD1	CASRVTGQGGYEQYF	TGCGCCAGCAGGGTTACGGGACAGGGGGGCTACGAGCAGTACTTC
TRBJ2-7	TRBV5-1	-	15	TRBD2	CASRRLTSGISEQYF	TGCGCCAGCAGACGATTGACTAGCGGCATTTCCGAGCAGTACTTC
TRBJ1-2	TRBV5-1	-	14	-	CASSLAAENYGYTF	TGCGCCAGCAGCTTGGCCGCGGAGAACTATGGCTACACCTTC
TRBJ1-5	TRBV27	-	14	TRBD1	CASKRQGGNQPQHF	TGTGCCAGCAAACGACAGGGCGGGAATCAGCCCCAGCATTTT
TRBJ1-1	TRBV6-5	-	15	-	CASSPKGGGNTEAFF	TGTGCCAGCAGTCCTAAAGGGGGGGGGAACACTGAAGCTTTCTTT
TRBJ1-1	TRBV11-3	-	16	-	CASSLDGVPGDTEAFF	TGTGCCAGCAGCTTAGATGGGGTTCCGGGGGATACTGAAGCTTTCTTT
TRBJ2-7	TRBV5-6	-	15	-	CASSGGSRGSYEQYF	TGTGCCAGCAGCGGGGGGTCGCGTGGATCCTACGAGCAGTACTTC
TRBJ2-5	TRBV10-3	-	14	TRBD1	CAISEQGTQETQYF	TGTGCCATCAGTGAACAGGGGACCCAAGAGACCCAGTACTTC
TRBJ2-3	TRBV10-1	-	14	TRBD2	CASSESTSSDTQYF	TGCGCCAGCAGTGAGTCGACTAGCTCAGATACGCAGTATTTT
TRBJ2-1	TRBV9	-	13	-	CASSDDPSSEQFF	TGTGCCAGCAGCGATGATCCTTCGAGTGAGCAGTTCTTC
TRBJ2-3	TRBV7-9	-	12	-	CSSSSPSDTQYF	TGTTCCAGCAGCTCCCCTTCAGATACGCAGTATTTT
TRBJ2-7	TRBV12-5	-	16	-	CASGLPQGLVDYEQYF	TGTGCTAGTGGTTTGCCCCAGGGGCTAGTCGATTACGAGCAGTACTTC
TRBJ2-7	TRBV5-6	-	16	TRBD1	CASSFKRTGGSYEQYF	TGTGCCAGCAGCTTTAAGAGGACAGGGGGCTCCTACGAGCAGTACTTC
TRBJ1-6	TRBV2	few	14	-	CASSVGSGATPLHF	TGTGCCAGCAGTGTGGGGAGCGGGGCTACACCCCTCCACTTT
TRBJ2-7	TRBV11-2	-	13	TRBD2	CASSLGGPYEQYF	TGTGCCAGCAGCCTGGGAGGGCCCTACGAGCAGTACTTC
TRBJ2-5	TRBV18	-	15	-	CASSSRTHGGETQYF	TGTGCCAGCTCATCACGGACCCACGGAGGAGAGACCCAGTACTTC
TRBJ1-1	TRBV18	-	13	-	CASSPRRDTEAFF	TGTGCCAGCTCACCCCGCCGGGACACTGAAGCTTTCTTT
TRBJ2-1	TRBV29-1	-	17	TRBD2	CSGRGLAGVLRYNEQFF	TGCAGCGGCCGGGGACTAGCGGGGGTCCTCCGCTACAATGAGCAGTTCTTC
TRBJ1-2	TRBV5-4	-	15	TRBD1	CASSLGSGQFYGYTF	TGTGCCAGCAGCTTAGGCTCGGGACAGTTCTATGGCTACACCTTC
TRBJ2-3	TRBV5-1	-	16	TRBD2	CASSLVRGGRTDTQYF	TGCGCCAGCAGCTTGGTGCGGGGGGGTCGCACAGATACGCAGTATTTT
TRBJ2-3	TRBV6-6	few	15	TRBD2	CATLTSGGYTDTQYF	TGTGCCACCTTGACTAGCGGGGGGTACACAGATACGCAGTATTTT
TRBJ1-6	TRBV6-5	-	16	-	CASSYSSGVENSPLHF	TGTGCCAGCAGTTACTCTTCAGGGGTGGAAAATTCACCCCTCCACTTT
TRBJ2-1	TRBV11-2	-	10	-	CASSLTDKFF	TGTGCCAGCAGCTTAACAGATAAGTTCTTC
TRBJ1-1	TRBV12-5	-	19	TRBD1	CASPRSVGTGRIPSPEAFF	TGTGCTAGCCCCCGATCGGTCGGGACAGGGCGTATCCCGAGCCCTGAAGCTTTCTTT